The 27 T cell receptor beta chains in this list originate from one sample, sequenced in a study of cytomegalovirus exposure and HLA in healthy donors. The data were produced by immunoSEQ multiplex PCR, yet TCRdb's version contains in-frame clones alone and is incomplete. Here the sample spans about 330,000 clones, about nine tenths being singletons. The sample consisted of PBMCs. Source of these receptors: a woman aged 18-30 years in good health and CMV-seronegative.

The chain is built from TRBV27 and TRBJ2-5; 7 bases line up with TRBD2. Per germline, CDR1 MNHEY and CDR2 SMNVEV (reference sequence). This CDR3 region has 15 residues. The trim removed 5 bases at V and 5 bases at J, leaving 11 bases unmatched. CDR3 protein: CASSPWAGVRETQYF. CDR3 in DNA: TGTGCCAGCAGTCCTTGGGCGGGAGTGAGGGAGACCCAGTACTTC.

This chain joins TRBV7-9 and TRBJ1-2, with a tentative D call TRBD1 (5 bases). V was clipped by 6 bases and J by 4 bases, with 18 bases between them. Germline V gene lookup returns CDR1 SEHNR and CDR2 FQNEAQ (reference sequence). This CDR3 region has 15 residues. CDR3 nucleotides: TGTGCCAGCAGTCGGAGTGGGGGGACCTTCTATGGCTACACCTTC. Translating gives CASSRSGGTFYGYTF.

The chain combines TRBV18 with TRBJ1-4; possible D gene TRBD1, 6 bases. There are 16 residues in the CDR3. Germline values: CDR1 KGHSH, CDR2 LQKENI. Trimming removed 4 bases from V and 5 bases from J, with 17 bases in between. The DNA of the CDR3 is TGTGCCAGCTCACGACGACAGGCAGATGGGAATGAAAAACTGTTTTTT. Translation: CASSRRQADGNEKLFF.

The genes are TRBV28 and TRBJ2-7, with TRBD2 matching over 10 bases. Germline loops: CDR1 MDHEN, CDR2 SYDVKM. The CDR3 extends over 17 amino acids. The trim removed 6 bases at V and 2 bases at J, leaving 13 bases unmatched. The CDR3 DNA is TGTGCCAGCAGCCCTGTGACTAGCGGGCCCTTAACCTACGAGCAGTACTTC. This sequence encodes CASSPVTSGPLTYEQYF. Variable domain in full (rest from reference TRBV28 and TRBJ2-7): DVKVTQSSRYLVKRTGEKVFLECVQDMDHENMFWYRQDPGLGLRLIYFSYDVKMKEKGDIPEGYSVSREKKERFSLILESASTNQTSMYLCASSPVTSGPLTYEQYFGPGTRLTVT.

The chain joins TRBV15 to TRBJ1-5; D is unresolved. This CDR3 is 16 amino acids long. Trimming shortened V by 1 base and J by 3 bases, and 13 bases separated the two germline ends. Germline CDR1 reads LNHNV; CDR2 reads YYDKDF (reference sequence). CDR3 loop: CATSRGGGRDNQPQHF. CDR3 DNA: TGTGCCACCAGCAGAGGCGGTGGGCGGGACAATCAGCCCCAGCATTTT.

With regard to this clone: One end of the junction fails to match germline, which may point to a read error. The genes are TRBV6-1 and TRBJ1-1; the D gene is possibly TRBD1 (5 bases). The CDR3 contains 13 residues. Germline V CDR1 and CDR2: MNHNS, SASEGT. The CDR3 DNA reads TGTGCCAGCAGCGAAGACAGAGACACTGAAGCTTTCTTT. This sequence encodes CASSEDRDTEAFF.

The chain joins TRBV5-1 to TRBJ2-2; D is uncertain. The germline V and J ends were trimmed by 4 bases and 1 base, with 8 bases remaining between them. Germline V gene sequence: CDR1 SGHRS, CDR2 YFSETQ. This CDR3 spans 14 amino acids. The CDR3 bases are TGCGCCAGCAGCCTAGAACTGAACACCGGGGAGCTGTTTTTT. Translated, it gives CASSLELNTGELFF.

This clone was seen only once. The rearrangement joins TRBV6-5 to TRBJ2-7; the match to TRBD1 covers 7 bases. This CDR3 spans 15 amino acids. Germline CDR1 is MNHEY and CDR2 is SVGAGI. The J segment lost 2 bases and the V segment lost 0 bases, leaving 4 bases of the junction unmatched. The CDR3 protein is CASSYSSGQPYEQYF. In DNA, the CDR3 is TGTGCCAGCAGTTACTCTTCGGGACAGCCCTACGAGCAGTACTTC.

V is TRBV7-2 and J is TRBJ1-5; D ambiguous. The V gene's germline CDR1 is SGHTA and CDR2 FQGNSA. The germline V and J ends were trimmed by 8 bases and 6 bases, with 17 bases remaining between them. This CDR3 is built from 14 residues. The CDR3 sequence: CASGIVGRRQPQHF. CDR3 nucleotide sequence: TGTGCCAGCGGCATTGTGGGCAGGCGTCAGCCCCAGCATTTT. Full variable domain (outside the CDR3, taken from reference TRBV7-2 and TRBJ1-5): GAGVSQSPSNKVTEKGKDVELRCDPISGHTALYWYRQSLGQGLEFLIYFQGNSAPDKSGLPSDRFSAERTGGSVSTLTIQRTQQEDSAVYLCASGIVGRRQPQHFGDGTRLSIL.

The rearrangement links TRBV2 to TRBJ1-5; D might be TRBD1 (5 bases). Trimming pared 8 bases from V and 3 bases from J, leaving 17 bases between. This CDR3 comprises 15 residues. The germline V gene has CDR1 SNHLY and CDR2 FYNNEI. The CDR3 reads CASRVATVTNQPQHF. The CDR3 nucleotides are TGTGCCAGCCGAGTGGCGACAGTCACCAATCAGCCCCAGCATTTT.

This clone was recorded only once. The chain links TRBV25-1 to TRBJ2-1, with D possibly TRBD2 on 5 matching bases. This CDR3 is built from 14 residues. Trimming stripped 3 bases from V and 7 bases from J, with 13 bases between. Germline-derived CDR1 and CDR2 are MGHDK and SYGVNS. For the CDR3, the DNA is TGTGCCAGCAGTGAGTCCGGGCTAGCAAATGAGCAGTTCTTC. Translating gives CASSESGLANEQFF.

The chain carries TRBV7-9 and TRBJ1-1; 8 bases align to TRBD1. The CDR3 runs 13 residues. Trimming at V came to 9 bases and at J to 1 base, leaving 4 bases not matched to a gene. Germline CDR1 SEHNR, CDR2 FQNEAQ (reference sequence). This chain's CDR3 is CASTQGANTEAFF. The CDR3 nucleotides are TGTGCCAGTACCCAGGGGGCGAACACTGAAGCTTTCTTT.

The V gene is TRBV12-5, the J gene TRBJ2-7; perhaps TRBD1 as D (5 bases). The V end lost 7 bases, the J end lost 1 base, and 11 bases lay between the germline ends. The CDR3 length is 13 residues. The germline V gene encodes CDR1 LGHNT and CDR2 FRNRAP. In nucleotides, the CDR3 is TGTGCTAGTGCGCAAGGGGTGTCCTACGAGCAGTACTTC. Amino acid sequence: CASAQGVSYEQYF. The full variable domain, in which reference TRBV12-5 and TRBJ2-7 provide the parts outside the CDR3, is DARVTQTPRHKVTEMGQEVTMRCQPILGHNTVFWYRQTMMQGLELLAYFRNRAPLDDSGMPKDRFSAEMPDATLATLKIQPSEPRDSAVYFCASAQGVSYEQYFGPGTRLTVT.

This clone was seen only once. This chain uses TRBV4-1 with TRBJ1-4; 8 bases agree with TRBD1. The V and J ends lost 4 bases and 2 bases, in that order; junction bases with no gene match: 3. Germline V gene lookup returns CDR1 MGHRA and CDR2 YSYEKL. The CDR3 contains 15 residues. The CDR3 here is CASSRQGATNEKLFF. The CDR3 region has the DNA TGCGCCAGCAGCCGTCAGGGGGCGACTAATGAAAAACTGTTTTTT.

CDR3 coding DNA: TGTGCCAGTAGTAAGTGGGGGGAATCGGAGTTCTTC. Translation gives CASSKWGESEFF. The genes are TRBV19 and TRBJ2-1; perhaps TRBD2 as D (6 bases). This CDR3 comprises 12 residues. V lost 4 bases and J 14 bases, leaving 15 bases between the germline ends. Germline CDR1 reads LNHDA; CDR2 reads SQIVND (reference sequence).

The chain has TRBV5-6 and TRBJ2-5, with 9 nucleotides matching TRBD1. The CDR3 is 17 residues long. Germline lookup yields CDR1 SGHDT and CDR2 YYEEEE. The V and J ends lost 7 bases and 4 bases, in that order; junction bases with no gene match: 17. Here the CDR3 DNA reads TGTGCCAGCTGGACCGTTGGACAGGGGACTCTCGGAGAGACCCAGTACTTC. Protein sequence: CASWTVGQGTLGETQYF.

CDR3 in amino acids: CAISAGFEETQYF. For the CDR3, the DNA is TGTGCCATCAGTGCGGGATTTGAAGAGACCCAGTACTTC. The genes are TRBV10-3 and TRBJ2-5; the D gene is possibly TRBD2 (5 bases). The germline CDR1 and CDR2 sequences are ENHRY and SYGVKD. This CDR3 region has 13 residues. Trimming removed 4 bases from V and 3 bases from J, with 9 bases in between.

This clone turned up a few times. J is TRBJ2-1 and V is TRBV28, with D unresolved. The V end was cut by 3 bases, the J end by 8 bases, with 8 bases between. CDR3 length: 12 residues. Germline V gene lookup returns CDR1 MDHEN and CDR2 SYDVKM. The CDR3 loop is CASSFPQYEQFF. The CDR3 DNA follows: TGTGCCAGCAGTTTTCCCCAGTATGAGCAGTTCTTC.

The chain is built from TRBV7-3 and TRBJ2-2, with 9 bases lining up with TRBD2. The CDR3 covers 16 residues. V gave up 1 base and J gave up 5 bases; unmatched junction bases: 5. Germline V gene lookup returns CDR1 SGHTA and CDR2 FQGTGA. CDR3 bases: TGTGCCAGCAGCTTAAAACTAGCGGGTAGGACCGGGGAGCTGTTTTTT. Translation gives CASSLKLAGRTGELFF.

CDR3 in DNA: TGCGCCAGCAGCTTGGGGGACAGGGCCTACTCTGGAAACACCATATATTTT. Protein sequence: CASSLGDRAYSGNTIYF. This chain uses TRBV5-1 with TRBJ1-3; 9 nucleotides align to TRBD1. The CDR3 length is 17 residues. CDR1 is SGHRS and CDR2 is YFSETQ in the germline V gene. J lost 0 bases, V lost 0 bases, and 4 bases had no gene match.

The chain joins TRBV5-4 to TRBJ2-2; no reliable D call. The CDR3 extends over 13 amino acids. V was cut by 3 bases and J by 3 bases, with 6 bases left in between. Germline values: CDR1 SGHNT, CDR2 YYREEE (reference sequence). Written as DNA, the CDR3 is TGTGCCAGCAGCTCGGTGGACACCGGGGAGCTGTTTTTT. Its protein is CASSSVDTGELFF.

The chain is built from TRBV20-1 and TRBJ2-5; TRBD1 matches 7 bases. The V gene's germline CDR1 is DFQATT and CDR2 SNEGSKA (reference sequence). This CDR3 contains 11 residues. V shed 5 bases, J shed 5 bases, and the junction held 2 bases outside the gene matches. CDR3: CSALQGETQYF. The CDR3 DNA reads as TGCAGTGCTTTACAGGGGGAGACCCAGTACTTC.

The genes are TRBV7-9 and TRBJ2-7; 8 bases line up with TRBD2. The germline gives CDR1 SEHNR, CDR2 FQNEAQ (reference sequence). V lost 5 bases and J lost 2; bases outside the gene matches: 5. CDR3 length: 14 amino acids. CDR3 in amino acids: CASSDRSGAYEQYF. For the CDR3, the DNA is TGTGCCAGCAGCGACCGTAGCGGGGCCTACGAGCAGTACTTC. Full variable domain (missing parts from reference TRBV7-9 and TRBJ2-7): DTGVSQNPRHKITKRGQNVTFRCDPISEHNRLYWYRQTLGQGPEFLTYFQNEAQLEKSRLLSDRFSAERPKGSFSTLEIQRTEQGDSAMYLCASSDRSGAYEQYFGPGTRLTVT.

This clone has at least ten counts. The V and J genes are TRBV28 and TRBJ1-2; TRBD1 might be the D (6 bases). The CDR3 consists of 15 residues. Germline lookup yields CDR1 MDHEN and CDR2 SYDVKM. V was shortened by 2 bases and J by 2 bases, with 12 bases between the two germline ends. The CDR3 nucleotides are TGTGCCAGCAGTTTAACAGGGTTTAGCAACTATGGCTACACCTTC. Its protein is CASSLTGFSNYGYTF.

V is TRBV27 and J is TRBJ1-1; 10 bases align to TRBD1. The CDR3 contains 14 residues. V lost 5 bases and J lost 11; bases outside the gene matches: 11. The V gene's germline CDR1 is MNHEY and CDR2 SMNVEV (reference sequence). The CDR3 here is CASSPYGDRGGAFF. The CDR3 DNA reads as TGTGCCAGCAGTCCATACGGGGACAGGGGTGGGGCTTTCTTT.

This sequence joins TRBV7-2 and TRBJ2-7; D is possibly TRBD1 (5 bases). Between the trimmed V and J ends, which lost 3 bases and 3 bases, there was a span of 12 bases. The germline V gene has CDR1 SGHTA and CDR2 FQGNSA. The CDR3 has 14 amino acids. The CDR3 protein is CASSFSAGNYEQYF. CDR3 nucleotides: TGTGCCAGCAGCTTTTCGGCAGGGAACTACGAGCAGTACTTC.

CDR3 in amino acids: CASSKAGTGSYNEQFF. CDR3 in DNA: TGTGCCAGCAGCAAAGCGGGGACAGGCTCCTACAATGAGCAGTTCTTC. The rearrangement uses TRBV11-3 and TRBJ2-1; a possible D gene is TRBD1 (8 bases). Per the germline V gene, CDR1 is SGHNT and CDR2 is YENEEA. V dropped 5 bases and J dropped 0 bases, with 14 bases sitting between them. The CDR3 runs to 16 residues.